This TCR beta chain comes out of a study of technical replicates of blood from a few donors. Repertoires were generated with immunoSEQ multiplex PCR, while TCRdb's copy carries only in-frame clones and drops some. The sample has some 70,000 clones; approximately 90% are singletons. Germline assignment: CDR1 MNHNS and CDR2 SASEGT. The CDR3 loop spans 15 amino acids. Losses at the gene ends were 6 bases for V and 5 bases for J; bases not matched to a gene: 11. This TCR derives from a human donor in good health. The rearrangement uses TRBV6-1 and TRBJ2-5, with 8 bases fitting TRBD1. The sample was T cells isolated from PBMCs. The CDR3 reads CASSSQGASVETQYF. The CDR3 DNA sequence: TGTGCCAGCAGCTCCCAGGGGGCATCCGTGGAGACCCAGTACTTC.